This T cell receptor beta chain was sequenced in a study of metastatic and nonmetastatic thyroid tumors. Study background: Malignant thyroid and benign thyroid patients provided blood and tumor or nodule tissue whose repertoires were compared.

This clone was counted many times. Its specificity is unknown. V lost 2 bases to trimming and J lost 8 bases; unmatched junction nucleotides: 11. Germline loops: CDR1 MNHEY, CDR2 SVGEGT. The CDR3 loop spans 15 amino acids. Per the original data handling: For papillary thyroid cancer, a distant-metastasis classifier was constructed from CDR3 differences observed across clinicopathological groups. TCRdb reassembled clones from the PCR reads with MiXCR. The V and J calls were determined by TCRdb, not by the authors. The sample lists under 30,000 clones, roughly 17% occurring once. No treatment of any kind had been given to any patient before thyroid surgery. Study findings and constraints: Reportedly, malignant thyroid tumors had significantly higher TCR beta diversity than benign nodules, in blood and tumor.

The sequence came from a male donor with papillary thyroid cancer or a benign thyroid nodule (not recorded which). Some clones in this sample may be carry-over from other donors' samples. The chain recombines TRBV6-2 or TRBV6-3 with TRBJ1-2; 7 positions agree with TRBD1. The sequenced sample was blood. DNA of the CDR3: TGTGCCAGCAGTTACACCGACAGGGAAATTGAAGGCTACACCTTC. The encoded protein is CASSYTDREIEGYTF.